The clone carrying this TCR beta chain was observed a few times. Its antigen is still unknown. This entry is derived from a study of shared clonotypes between healthy human individuals. General study points: When naive CD4 clonotypes were compared across a few donors, around 5% were shared.

Here immunoSEQ multiplex PCR was the method, and the copy in TCRdb shows in-frame clones only, minus some. This table has 2 million to 2.5 million clones, around 95% appearing once. V shed 0 bases and J 8 bases; nucleotides not matched to a gene: 6. The CDR3 spans 15 residues. CDR1 SGHAT and CDR2 FQNNGV come from the germline V gene. The chain joins TRBV11-2 to TRBJ1-4; TRBD1 matches at 7 bases. The TCR comes from a man between 18 and 35 years old in good health. Sequences were obtained from naive CD4+ T cells sorted from blood. Subset described: CD45RA+ positively selected. CDR3 nucleotide sequence: TGTGCCAGCAGCTTAGATACAGGGGTGGGAGAAAAACTGTTTTTT. This encodes CASSLDTGVGEKLFF.